These 18 T cell receptor beta chains originate from one sample sequenced in a study of CD8 T cells in ankylosing spondylitis. TCRdb redid the calling of the 5' RACE reads with MiXCR, one entry per CDR3 protein. The sample has about 210,000 distinct CDR3 sequences; roughly 6.6% are singletons. Overall study results and limits: Several highly homologous variants made up a TCR beta motif that seemed to typify ankylosing spondylitis blood.

No antigens are known for them. The sequenced sample consisted of blood, either unsorted or a sorted T cell fraction (not recorded which). These receptors were collected from a male donor with ankylosing spondylitis.

This clonotype appeared many times. This chain uses TRBV27 with TRBJ2-1; D unresolved. The germline gives CDR1 MNHEY, CDR2 SMNVEV (reference sequence). V dropped 7 bases and J dropped 8 bases, with 15 bases sitting between them. This CDR3 contains 13 residues. The CDR3 DNA reads as TGTGCCAGCACCAACCCGACGGGTTATGAGCAGTTCTTC. It is translated as CASTNPTGYEQFF.

This clonotype was seen many times. The chain employs TRBV12-3 or TRBV12-4 and TRBJ1-4; a possible D gene is TRBD1 (6 bases). V lost 3 bases, J lost 4 bases, and 12 bases lay in between. The CDR3 is made up of 15 amino acids. In nucleotides, the CDR3 is TGTGCCAGCAGTTTGGGGGGGCCTGGTAATGAAAAACTGTTTTTT. Its translation is CASSLGGPGNEKLFF.

This chain joins TRBV5-6 and TRBJ2-3; D is possibly TRBD2 (5 bases). V lost 3 bases and J lost 2, with 7 bases in between. The CDR3 contains 13 residues. Germline assignment: CDR1 SGHDT and CDR2 YYEEEE. The CDR3 bases are TGTGCCAGCAGCTCCGGGGTCACAGATACGCAGTATTTT. Its translation is CASSSGVTDTQYF.

The sample holds many counts of this clonotype. The chain has TRBV6-1 and TRBJ2-4; D gene uncertain. CDR3 length: 15 amino acids. Germline lookup yields CDR1 MNHNS and CDR2 SASEGT. Deletions cut 6 bases from V and 0 bases from J, with 12 bases between. As DNA, the CDR3 is TGTGCCAGCAGACCGGACCGTCTAGCCAAAAACATTCAGTACTTC. As protein: CASRPDRLAKNIQYF.

This clonotype was detected many times. The V and J genes are TRBV10-2 and TRBJ1-1; no reliable D call. The CDR3 totals 13 residues. In germline, CDR1 is WSHSY, CDR2 SAAADI. The V and J ends lost 6 bases and 1 base respectively, with 9 bases between them. CDR3 nucleotide sequence: TGCGCCAGCAGAACGGGGAGGAACACTGAAGCTTTCTTT. It is translated as CASRTGRNTEAFF.

There are many counts of this clonotype. This sequence joins TRBV6-2 or TRBV6-3 and TRBJ2-3; D remains unclear. The germline CDR1 and CDR2 sequences are MNHEY and SVGEGT. This CDR3 comprises 15 residues. V lost 2 bases, J lost 2 bases, and 11 bases lay in between. The CDR3 loop is CASSYPFQITDTQYF. CDR3 DNA: TGTGCCAGCAGTTACCCGTTCCAGATCACAGATACGCAGTATTTT.

This clonotype was recorded many times. The chain carries TRBV7-6 and TRBJ1-4, with D possibly being TRBD1 (5 bases). From germline, CDR1 is SGHVS and CDR2 FNYEAQ. The CDR3 has 15 residues. The ends were cut back, 2 bases at V and 4 bases at J, with 11 bases in the middle. Here the CDR3 DNA reads TGTGCCAGCAGCTTATGGGGCGGCAGTAATGAAAAACTGTTTTTT. Protein: CASSLWGGSNEKLFF.

The chain combines TRBV7-2 with TRBJ2-7; 9 bases agree with TRBD1. CDR3 length equals 15 residues. Trimming took 2 bases from V and 6 from J; bases not matched to a gene: 8. CDR1 and CDR2 (germline): SGHTA, FQGNSA. The CDR3 reads CASSLWDRVQGEQYF. As DNA, the CDR3 is TGTGCCAGCAGCTTATGGGACAGGGTACAAGGCGAGCAGTACTTC.

There are a few counts of this clonotype. The J gene is TRBJ2-1, the V gene TRBV28, with TRBD1 identical over 8 bases. The J segment lost 10 bases and the V segment lost 5 bases, leaving 4 bases of the junction unmatched. CDR1 is MDHEN and CDR2 is SYDVKM in the germline V gene. The CDR3 sequence is 12 residues long. The CDR3 DNA follows: TGTGCCAGCAGTCTGGGACAGGAGGAGCAGTTCTTC. Translated, it gives CASSLGQEEQFF.

In its sample, this clonotype was seen many times. The chain joins TRBV29-1 to TRBJ2-3, with no clear D. This CDR3 is built from 13 residues. The V end was cut by 3 bases, the J end by 2 bases, with 9 bases between. The germline gives CDR1 SQVTM, CDR2 ANQGSEA. As DNA, the CDR3 is TGCAGCGTTGACTGGGTTCCCACAGATACGCAGTATTTT. It is translated as CSVDWVPTDTQYF.

This clonotype appeared many times. The chain employs TRBV6-5 and TRBJ1-1; D uncertain. This CDR3 spans 17 amino acids. Looked up from germline, CDR1 is MNHEY and CDR2 is SVGAGI. The V end lost 3 bases, the J end lost 0 bases, and 17 bases lay between the germline ends. CDR3: CASSYNVADWMNTEAFF. In DNA form, the CDR3 reads TGTGCCAGCAGTTATAATGTTGCGGACTGGATGAACACTGAAGCTTTCTTT.

This clonotype was picked up many times. The V gene is TRBV28, the J gene TRBJ2-7; no firm D call. V was pared by 6 bases and J by 6 bases, with 15 bases between. This CDR3 region has 13 residues. Germline V gene data show CDR1 as MDHEN and CDR2 as SYDVKM. CDR3 region: CASSMRGPGEQYF. As DNA, the CDR3 is TGTGCCAGCAGCATGCGAGGCCCTGGCGAGCAGTACTTC. Full variable domain (outside the CDR3, taken from reference TRBV28 and TRBJ2-7): DVKVTQSSRYLVKRTGEKVFLECVQDMDHENMFWYRQDPGLGLRLIYFSYDVKMKEKGDIPEGYSVSREKKERFSLILESASTNQTSMYLCASSMRGPGEQYFGPGTRLTVT.

This clonotype was picked up a small number of times. The gene calls are TRBV5-5 and TRBJ2-2; 14 positions match TRBD2. CDR1 and CDR2 (germline): SGHKS, YYEKEE (reference sequence). V lost 3 bases to trimming and J lost 6 bases; unmatched junction nucleotides: 7. This CDR3 is 17 amino acids long. The CDR3 DNA reads as TGTGCCAGCAGCTCTAGACCGGGACTAGCGGGAGCCGGGGAGCTGTTTTTT. Its protein is CASSSRPGLAGAGELFF.

In this sample, this clonotype turned up many times. The chain has TRBV2 and TRBJ1-3, with a possible D match to TRBD1 (5 bases). Germline lookup yields CDR1 SNHLY and CDR2 FYNNEI. The CDR3 spans 12 residues. V was clipped by 5 bases and J by 9 bases, with 11 bases between them. For the CDR3, the DNA is TGTGCCAGCAGTCAAGGGGAAGGCACCATATATTTT. Protein: CASSQGEGTIYF.

This clonotype was observed at least ten times. The chain links TRBV6-2 or TRBV6-3 to TRBJ2-7; D tentatively fits TRBD1 or TRBD2 (5 bases each). V gave up 2 bases and J gave up 2 bases, with 10 bases separating them. The CDR3 covers 14 residues. Germline CDR1 reads MNHEY; CDR2 reads SVGEGT. For the CDR3, the DNA is TGTGCCAGCAGTTACCGAGGGGAGACCTACGAGCAGTACTTC. This translates into CASSYRGETYEQYF.

This clonotype was seen many times. The CDR3 here is CASSQARDPRGELFF. CDR3 nucleotide sequence: TGCGCCAGCAGCCAAGCCCGGGACCCTCGAGGGGAGCTGTTTTTT. The gene calls are TRBV4-3 and TRBJ2-2; D may match TRBD1 or TRBD2 (5 bases each). The CDR3 runs to 15 residues. Between the trimmed V and J ends, which lost 1 base and 8 bases, there was a span of 14 bases. CDR1 is LGHNA, CDR2 YSLEER, per germline.

In this sample, this clonotype turned up many times. The genes are TRBV12-5 and TRBJ1-1; a possible D gene is TRBD1 (5 bases). Germline CDR1 and CDR2: LGHNT and FRNRAP. The CDR3 has 12 residues. Trimming took off 7 bases at V and 5 bases at J, with 11 bases between the two ends. CDR3 sequence: CASASGGTEAFF. CDR3 in DNA: TGTGCTAGTGCATCGGGGGGGACTGAAGCTTTCTTT. Drawing the rest from reference TRBV12-5 and TRBJ1-1, the complete variable domain is DARVTQTPRHKVTEMGQEVTMRCQPILGHNTVFWYRQTMMQGLELLAYFRNRAPLDDSGMPKDRFSAEMPDATLATLKIQPSEPRDSAVYFCASASGGTEAFFGQGTRLTVV.

This clonotype was counted ten times or more. The chain links TRBV20-1 to TRBJ2-7, with D perhaps TRBD1 (6 bases). From germline, CDR1 is DFQATT and CDR2 SNEGSKA (reference sequence). Trimming left V 1 base short and J 2 bases short, with 15 bases between. The CDR3 has 15 residues. CDR3 sequence: CSARGLLTGPYEQYF. The DNA for the CDR3 is TGCAGTGCTAGAGGGCTGCTGACAGGTCCCTACGAGCAGTACTTC.